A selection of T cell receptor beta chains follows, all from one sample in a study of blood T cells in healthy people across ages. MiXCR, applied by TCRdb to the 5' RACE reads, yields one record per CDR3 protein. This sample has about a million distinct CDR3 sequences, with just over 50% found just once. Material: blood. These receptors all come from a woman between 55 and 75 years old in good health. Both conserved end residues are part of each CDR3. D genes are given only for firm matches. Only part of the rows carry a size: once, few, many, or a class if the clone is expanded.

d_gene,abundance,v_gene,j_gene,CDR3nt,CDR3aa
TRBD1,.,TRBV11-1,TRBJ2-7,TGTGCCAGCAGCTTATCCAGAGACAGGGTGTCGTCCTACGAGCAGTACTTC,CASSLSRDRVSSYEQYF
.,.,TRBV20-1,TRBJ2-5,TGCAGTGCTAGACCCCGGAGGGCAGGGGAGACCCAGTACTTC,CSARPRRAGETQYF
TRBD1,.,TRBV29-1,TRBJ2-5,TGCAGCGGAGGACAGGGGAAGACCCAGTACTTC,CSGGQGKTQYF
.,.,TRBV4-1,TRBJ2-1,TGCGCCAGCAGCCAAGAACACCAGGGCTCCTACAATGAGCAGTTCTTC,CASSQEHQGSYNEQFF
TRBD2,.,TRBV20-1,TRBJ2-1,TGCAGTGCTAGAGAACGAGGGGGAGCGGGAGGGCTCAATGAGCAGTTCTTC,CSARERGGAGGLNEQFF
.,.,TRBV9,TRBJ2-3,TGTGCCAGCAGCGTAGGTGGGAAGAACACAGATACGCAGTATTTT,CASSVGGKNTDTQYF
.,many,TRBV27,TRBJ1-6,TGTGCCAGCAGTTTAATAGGGGAACCCCTCCACTTT,CASSLIGEPLHF
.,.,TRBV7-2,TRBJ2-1,TGTGCCAGCAGCCCCAGGGGCAAGGGGCAAGAAGGTGAGCAGTTCTTC,CASSPRGKGQEGEQFF
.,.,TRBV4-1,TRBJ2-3,TGCGCCAGCAGCCAAGGCCAAAATTTCGGCGGGGGCACAGATACGCAGTATTTT,CASSQGQNFGGGTDTQYF
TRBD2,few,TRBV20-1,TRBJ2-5,TGCAGTGCTGGATTAGCGGGATCCATCCAAGAGACCCAGTACTTC,CSAGLAGSIQETQYF
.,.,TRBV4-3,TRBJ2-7,TGCGCCAGCAGCCAAGAGATGAGGATTTACGAGCAGTACTTC,CASSQEMRIYEQYF
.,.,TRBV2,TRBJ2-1,TGTGCCAGCATGCGTGCGGACTACAATGAGCAGTTCTTC,CASMRADYNEQFF